These T cell receptor beta chains were read from a single sample in a study of shared clonotypes between healthy human individuals. Libraries were prepared by immunoSEQ multiplex PCR; TCRdb keeps only in-frame clonotypes and omits some of them. The table includes some 2 million clones, about 95% detected once. The sequencing sample was made of naive CD4+ T cells sorted from blood. The source is a man between 18 and 35 years old in good health. Each CDR3 is given with its conserved first and last residue. A D gene is named only where the DNA matches it firmly.

>TRBV7-2|-|TRBJ1-1
TGTGCCAGCAGCTTAGTACCTATGAACACTGAAGCTTTCTTT
CASSLVPMNTEAFF
>TRBV7-8|TRBD1|TRBJ2-7
TGTGCCAGCAGCTCCCGGGACAGGCTTTTGACGGAGCAGTACTTC
CASSSRDRLLTEQYF
>TRBV5-1|-|TRBJ2-3
TGCGCCAGCAGCTTGGAGTTAGGGCCTGCAGATACGCAGTATTTT
CASSLELGPADTQYF
>TRBV28|-|TRBJ1-5
TGTGCCAGCAGGGGCAGTGATAGCAATCAGCCCCAGCATTTT
CASRGSDSNQPQHF
>TRBV5-8|-|TRBJ1-1
TGTGCCAGCAGCCTCTGGGGGGAATTGAACACTGAAGCTTTCTTT
CASSLWGELNTEAFF
>TRBV11-2|TRBD2|TRBJ2-7
TGTGCCAGCAGCCTAGCCGGGACTAACTCCTACGAGCAGTACTTC
CASSLAGTNSYEQYF
>TRBV6-5|TRBD1|TRBJ1-1
TGTGCCAGCAGTTGGGGGGACAGGGGGAACACTGAAGCTTTCTTT
CASSWGDRGNTEAFF
>TRBV6-1|-|TRBJ1-4
TGTGCCAGCAGTGGCGACAGAGAACTGTTTTTT
CASSGDRELFF
>TRBV27|-|TRBJ2-6
TGTGCCAGCAGTTTTATGTCTGGACCACGTTCGGGGGCCAACGTCCTGACTTTC
CASSFMSGPRSGANVLTF
>TRBV7-9|-|TRBJ2-1
TGTGCCAGCAGCTCCCCTAGTTATGAGCAGTTCTTC
CASSSPSYEQFF